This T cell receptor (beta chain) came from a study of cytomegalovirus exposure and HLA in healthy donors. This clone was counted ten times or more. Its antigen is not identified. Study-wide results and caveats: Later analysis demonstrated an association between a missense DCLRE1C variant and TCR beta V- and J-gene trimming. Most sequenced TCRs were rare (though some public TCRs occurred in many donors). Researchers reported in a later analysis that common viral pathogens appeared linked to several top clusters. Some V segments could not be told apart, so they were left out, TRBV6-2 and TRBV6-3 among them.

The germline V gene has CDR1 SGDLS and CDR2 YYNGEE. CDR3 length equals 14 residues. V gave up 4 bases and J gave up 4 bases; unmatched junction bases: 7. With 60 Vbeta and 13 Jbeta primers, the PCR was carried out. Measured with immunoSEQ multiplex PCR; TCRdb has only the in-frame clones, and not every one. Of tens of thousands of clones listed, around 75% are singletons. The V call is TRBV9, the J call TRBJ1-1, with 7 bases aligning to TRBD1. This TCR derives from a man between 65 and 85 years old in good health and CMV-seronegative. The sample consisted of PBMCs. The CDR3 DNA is TGTGCCAGCAGCCCCCTGACAGGGCGCACTGAAGCTTTCTTT. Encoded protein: CASSPLTGRTEAFF.